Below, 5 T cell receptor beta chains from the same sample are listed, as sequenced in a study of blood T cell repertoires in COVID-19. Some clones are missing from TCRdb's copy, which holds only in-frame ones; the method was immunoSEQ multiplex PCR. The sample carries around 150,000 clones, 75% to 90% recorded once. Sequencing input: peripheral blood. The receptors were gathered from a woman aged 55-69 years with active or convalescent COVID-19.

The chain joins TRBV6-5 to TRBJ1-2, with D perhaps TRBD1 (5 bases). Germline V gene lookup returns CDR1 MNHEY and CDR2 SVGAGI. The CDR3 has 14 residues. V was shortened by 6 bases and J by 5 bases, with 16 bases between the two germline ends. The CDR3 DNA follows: TGTGCCAGCAGATCGGAGGGGTATGAGTATGGCTACACCTTC. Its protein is CASRSEGYEYGYTF.

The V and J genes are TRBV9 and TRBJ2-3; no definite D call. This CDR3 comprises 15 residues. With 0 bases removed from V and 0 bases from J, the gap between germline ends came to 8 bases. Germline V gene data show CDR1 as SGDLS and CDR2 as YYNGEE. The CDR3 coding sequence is TGTGCCAGCAGCGTAGAAGACTTGAGCACAGATACGCAGTATTTT. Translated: CASSVEDLSTDTQYF. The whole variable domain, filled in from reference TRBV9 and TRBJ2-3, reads DSGVTQTPKHLITATGQRVTLRCSPRSGDLSVYWYQQSLDQGLQFLIQYYNGEERAKGNILERFSAQQFPDLHSELNLSSLELGDSALYFCASSVEDLSTDTQYFGPGTRLTVL.

Here the CDR3 DNA reads TGTGCCAGTACGTGGGACAGGGCGGACACCGGGGAGCTGTTTTTT. This encodes CASTWDRADTGELFF. The chain couples TRBV19 to TRBJ2-2; TRBD1 agrees at 9 bases. This CDR3 has 15 amino acids. CDR1 is LNHDA, CDR2 SQIVND, per germline (reference sequence). J lost 3 bases, V lost 7 bases, and 6 bases had no gene match.

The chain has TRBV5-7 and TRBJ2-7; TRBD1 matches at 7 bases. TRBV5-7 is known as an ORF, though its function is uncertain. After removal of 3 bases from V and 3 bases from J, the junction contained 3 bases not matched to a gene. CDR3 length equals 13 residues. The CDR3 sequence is CASSSRTGYEQYF. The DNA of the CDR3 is TGTGCCAGCAGCTCAAGGACAGGCTACGAGCAGTACTTC.

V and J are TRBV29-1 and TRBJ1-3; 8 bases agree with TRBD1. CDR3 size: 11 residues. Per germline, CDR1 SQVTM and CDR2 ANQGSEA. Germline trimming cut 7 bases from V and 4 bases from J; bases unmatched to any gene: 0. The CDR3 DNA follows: TGCAGCGGACAGGGGGGAAACACCATATATTTT. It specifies CSGQGGNTIYF.